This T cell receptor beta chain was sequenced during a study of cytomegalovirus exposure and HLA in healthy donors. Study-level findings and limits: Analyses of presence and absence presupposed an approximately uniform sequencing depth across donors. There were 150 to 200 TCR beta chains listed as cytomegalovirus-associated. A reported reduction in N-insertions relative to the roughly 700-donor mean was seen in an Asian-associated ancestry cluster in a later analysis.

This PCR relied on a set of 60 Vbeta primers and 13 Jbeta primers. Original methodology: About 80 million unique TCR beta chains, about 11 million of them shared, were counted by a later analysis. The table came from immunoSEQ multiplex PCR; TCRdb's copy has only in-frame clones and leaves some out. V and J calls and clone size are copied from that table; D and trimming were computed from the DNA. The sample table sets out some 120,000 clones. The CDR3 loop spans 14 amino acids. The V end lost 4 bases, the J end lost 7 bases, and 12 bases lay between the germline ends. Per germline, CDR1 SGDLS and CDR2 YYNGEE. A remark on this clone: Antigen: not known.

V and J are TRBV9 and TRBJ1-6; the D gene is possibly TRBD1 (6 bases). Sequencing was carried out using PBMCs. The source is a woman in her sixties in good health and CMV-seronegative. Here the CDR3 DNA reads TGTGCCAGCAGCCGGGACACTGAGAATTCACCCCTCCACTTT. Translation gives CASSRDTENSPLHF.